This T cell receptor (beta chain) came from a study of T cells in Graves' hyperthyroidism and ophthalmopathy. Turning to this clonotype: Its antigen is still unknown.

This CDR3 region has 19 residues. V was clipped by 5 bases and J by 1 base; unmatched bases: 10. The germline V gene has CDR1 MDHEN and CDR2 SYDVKM. The TCR beta CDR3 regions underwent amplification using RNA transcripts as the source. HTBI primers were employed in a first-round RT-PCR of the TCR CDR3. TCRdb fed the multiplex PCR reads into MiXCR, producing one record per CDR3 protein. The data contain some 620,000 distinct CDR3 sequences, around 16% of them singletons. Study findings and constraints: Appearing also in blood were most of the thyroid clonotypes expanded above 0.001.

The sequenced sample consisted of blood. The chain recombines TRBV28 with TRBJ2-3; TRBD2 matches 15 bases. This sequence was found in a woman aged 30 to 39 with Graves' hyperthyroidism. The CDR3 DNA reads TGTGCCAGCAGTCGATCTGGACTAGCGGGAGGGCAGGGCACAGATACGCAGTATTTT. Amino acids: CASSRSGLAGGQGTDTQYF. The whole variable domain, filled in from reference TRBV28 and TRBJ2-3, reads DVKVTQSSRYLVKRTGEKVFLECVQDMDHENMFWYRQDPGLGLRLIYFSYDVKMKEKGDIPEGYSVSREKKERFSLILESASTNQTSMYLCASSRSGLAGGQGTDTQYFGPGTRLTVL.